The 8 T cell receptor beta chains below come from one sample, sequenced in a study of cytomegalovirus exposure and HLA in healthy donors. The PCR used 60 Vbeta and 13 Jbeta primers. The table came from immunoSEQ multiplex PCR; TCRdb's copy has only in-frame clones and leaves some out. The repertoire includes around 150,000 clones, approximately 86% of them detected once, and roughly 0.5% sits in the top ten. The source material was PBMCs. These receptor sequences come from a woman in her forties in good health and CMV-seronegative.

V usage is TRBV7-8 and J usage is TRBJ1-3, with D possibly TRBD1 on 5 matching bases. This CDR3 has 14 amino acids. Germline CDR1 reads SGHVS; CDR2 reads FQNEAQ. V lost 2 bases and J lost 4, with 9 bases in between. The DNA for the CDR3 is TGTGCCAGCAGCTTAAACAGGCTGGGAAACACCATATATTTT. Its protein is CASSLNRLGNTIYF.

The rearrangement uses TRBV28 and TRBJ2-6; TRBD2 might be the D (5 bases). This CDR3 has 17 amino acids. The V end was cut by 1 base, the J end by 4 bases, with 14 bases between. Germline CDR1 is MDHEN and CDR2 is SYDVKM. CDR3: CASSLFSGSRGANVLTF. The CDR3 bases are TGTGCCAGCAGTTTATTTTCGGGGTCGAGAGGGGCCAACGTCCTGACTTTC.

This chain joins TRBV5-1 and TRBJ1-4; maybe TRBD1 (6 bases). Germline V lookup: CDR1 SGHRS, CDR2 YFSETQ. This CDR3 is 16 amino acids long. Trimming left V 4 bases short and J 4 bases short, with 17 bases between. Written as DNA, the CDR3 is TGCGCCAGCAGCAGATCACAGGGAGTGATTAATGAAAAACTGTTTTTT. Translating it yields CASSRSQGVINEKLFF.

This clone was recorded only once. The rearrangement links TRBV6-4 to TRBJ2-1, with 7 bases that match TRBD1. V was pared by 6 bases and J by 4 bases, with 3 bases of the junction left unmatched. Germline CDR1 and CDR2: MRHNA and SNTAGT. This CDR3 has 13 residues. CDR3 amino acids: CASRRDRYNEQFF. CDR3 in DNA: TGTGCCAGCAGACGGGACAGATACAATGAGCAGTTCTTC.

The CDR3 loop reads CATYGVGTGELFF. As DNA, the CDR3 is TGTGCCACCTACGGGGTTGGCACCGGGGAGCTGTTTTTT. The chain joins TRBV27 to TRBJ2-2, with a possible D match to TRBD2 (5 bases). V lost 10 bases and J 4 bases, leaving 13 bases between the germline ends. This CDR3 has 13 residues. Germline assignment: CDR1 MNHEY and CDR2 SMNVEV (reference sequence).

This chain links TRBV28 with TRBJ2-7; D not resolved. V lost 1 base and J 4 bases, leaving 11 bases between the germline ends. Germline CDR1 and CDR2: MDHEN and SYDVKM. This CDR3 is built from 14 residues. The CDR3 coding sequence is TGTGCCAGCAGTTTATTCTCGGGTGGATACGAGCAGTACTTC. It encodes CASSLFSGGYEQYF.

This clone was observed a few times. The chain carries TRBV4-3 and TRBJ2-6; 7 bases are shared with TRBD1. Germline CDR1 is LGHNA and CDR2 is YSLEER. The CDR3 runs to 16 residues. J gave up 2 bases and V 4 bases, and 5 bases lay outside the gene matches. CDR3 protein: CASSPEDRAGANVLTF. CDR3 coding DNA: TGCGCCAGCAGCCCTGAAGACAGGGCTGGGGCCAACGTCCTGACTTTC.

This chain joins TRBV6-5 and TRBJ2-5; D not resolved. The CDR3 is 11 amino acids. Trimming cost V 6 bases and J 1 base, with 3 bases left between them. Germline V gene sequence: CDR1 MNHEY, CDR2 SVGAGI. The CDR3 protein is CASSLQETQYF. In DNA form, the CDR3 reads TGTGCCAGCAGCCTCCAAGAGACCCAGTACTTC.